What follows are 29 T cell receptor beta chains derived from one specimen sequenced in a study of CXCR3-negative and CXCR3-positive naive CD8 T cells. UMI-labeled 5' RACE yielded the TRB cDNA libraries. For each CDR3 protein, TCRdb gives one entry from its re-call of the 5' RACE reads, without DNA. There are 140,000 to 150,000 distinct CDR3 sequences in the sample, with about 0.28% held by the top ten. These TCRs' antigens remain unknown. General observations from the study: Naive CXCR3-positive cells had TRB CDR3s more hydrophobic than those of CXCR3-negative naive cells.

Input material: naive CXCR3+ CD8+ T cells from blood. This sample's subset: CD45RO-CCR7+CD27+CD95- naive CD8+ T cells expressing CXCR3 (TNR3+). The receptors come from a human donor in good health. Some clones in this sample may be carry-over from other donors' samples.

The CDR3 loop reads CSARPWGGPEAFF. V usage is TRBV20-1 and J usage is TRBJ1-1; the D call from TCRdb, TRBD1, cannot be confirmed without DNA. CDR1 is DFQATT and CDR2 is SNEGSKA in the germline V gene (reference sequence). The CDR3 loop spans 13 amino acids.

The chain employs TRBV30 and TRBJ2-5. CDR3 length: 11 residues. The germline V gene has CDR1 GTSNPN and CDR2 SVGIG (reference sequence). The CDR3 protein is CAWQGVETQYF.

The rearrangement uses TRBV7-9 and TRBJ1-1; no DNA is available, so the TRBD1 call from TCRdb remains unchecked. This CDR3 has 11 amino acids. Per the germline V gene, CDR1 is SEHNR and CDR2 is FQNEAQ (reference sequence). The CDR3: CASSLGQEAFF.

The chain couples TRBV30 to TRBJ2-3; TCRdb calls TRBD1, which cannot be checked without DNA. This CDR3 region has 12 residues. Germline CDR1 is GTSNPN and CDR2 is SVGIG (reference sequence). The CDR3 is CAWTPGGDTQYF.

The rearrangement links TRBV6-4 to TRBJ1-2. The V gene's germline CDR1 is MRHNA and CDR2 SNTAGT. The CDR3 spans 14 residues. The CDR3 here is CASSDSTGSYGYTF.

The genes are TRBV9 and TRBJ1-5. The CDR3 loop spans 14 amino acids. Germline values: CDR1 SGDLS, CDR2 YYNGEE. Here the CDR3 reads CASSVGLSNQPQHF.

The genes are TRBV20-1 and TRBJ2-3; TCRdb names TRBD2, which stays unverified in the absence of DNA. The CDR3 length is 14 residues. Germline V gene lookup returns CDR1 DFQATT and CDR2 SNEGSKA (reference sequence). CDR3 residues: CSASSPRAKDTQYF.

The chain recombines TRBV27 with TRBJ2-7; the TRBD2 assignment by TCRdb is unverifiable without DNA. Germline values: CDR1 MNHEY, CDR2 SMNVEV (reference sequence). This CDR3 has 14 amino acids. The CDR3 protein is CASSFSGTTYEQYF.

The CDR3 protein is CASSLRGTGEQYF. This chain joins TRBV13 and TRBJ2-7; lacking DNA, the TRBD1 call made by TCRdb goes unchecked. Germline CDR1 reads PRHDT; CDR2 reads FYEKMQ (reference sequence). The CDR3 contains 13 residues.

The chain uses TRBV14 and TRBJ1-5; TCRdb designates TRBD1, a call that cannot be tested without DNA. Germline V gene sequence: CDR1 SGHDN, CDR2 FVKESK. The CDR3 covers 15 residues. CDR3 region: CASYPDRGSNQPQHF.

The chain carries TRBV21-1 and TRBJ2-7. TRBV21-1 is described as a pseudogene. The CDR3 contains 11 residues. The CDR3 sequence: CASSKVDGQYF.

V is TRBV7-2 and J is TRBJ2-5; the TCRdb D gene call, TRBD1, has no DNA to confirm it. The germline gives CDR1 SGHTA, CDR2 FQGNSA. The CDR3 is made up of 15 amino acids. CDR3 amino acids: CASSLAGGYPPAQYF.

The chain carries TRBV29-1 and TRBJ1-2. Germline V lookup: CDR1 SQVTM, CDR2 ANQGSEA. CDR3 length: 13 residues. The chain's CDR3 is CSVERRDDYGYTF.

The V call is TRBV7-2, the J call TRBJ2-5. Per germline, CDR1 SGHTA and CDR2 FQGNSA. The CDR3 loop spans 15 amino acids. The CDR3 sequence: CASSLVPALVETQYF.

The chain's CDR3 is CSVGVSGSLYEQYF. The chain links TRBV29-1 to TRBJ2-7; TCRdb indicates TRBD2, and absent DNA this call remains unverified. This CDR3 comprises 14 residues. In germline, CDR1 is SQVTM, CDR2 ANQGSEA.

CDR3 loop: CASSLGTGKDIQYF. The gene calls are TRBV5-5 and TRBJ2-4; TCRdb reports TRBD1, a call that lacks DNA to check it against. The CDR3 has 14 residues. Germline values: CDR1 SGHKS, CDR2 YYEKEE (reference sequence).

The chain is built from TRBV11-2 and TRBJ2-3. The germline V gene encodes CDR1 SGHAT and CDR2 FQNNGV. The CDR3 is made up of 16 amino acids. This CDR3 reads CASSLEAGPSTDTQYF. The entire variable domain, with the rest obtained from reference TRBV11-2 and TRBJ2-3, is as follows: EAGVAQSPRYKIIEKRQSVAFWCNPISGHATLYWYQQILGQGPKLLIQFQNNGVVDDSQLPKDRFSAERLKGVDSTLKIQPAKLEDSAVYLCASSLEAGPSTDTQYFGPGTRLTVL.

This chain connects TRBV29-1 to TRBJ2-2. The CDR3 totals 12 residues. Germline CDR1 reads SQVTM; CDR2 reads ANQGSEA. This CDR3 is CSVWGNTGELFF.

This chain joins TRBV15 and TRBJ2-7; TCRdb indicates TRBD1, and absent DNA this call remains unverified. This CDR3 has 15 amino acids. Germline V CDR1 and CDR2: LNHNV, YYDKDF (reference sequence). This CDR3 is CATSGTGTGIYEQYF.

The V call is TRBV6-5, the J call TRBJ2-6; with no DNA, the TCRdb D assignment of TRBD1 cannot be verified. The length of the CDR3 is 15 residues. Germline CDR1 MNHEY, CDR2 SVGAGI. The CDR3 protein is CASGQGPSGANVLTF.

The gene calls are TRBV30 and TRBJ1-1; the D call from TCRdb, TRBD1, cannot be confirmed without DNA. The CDR3 runs 18 residues. Germline V gene data show CDR1 as GTSNPN and CDR2 as SVGIG (reference sequence). CDR3 amino acids: CAWSPPLWTGEGNTEAFF.

The chain uses TRBV20-1 and TRBJ2-7. The CDR3 spans 12 residues. The V gene's germline CDR1 is DFQATT and CDR2 SNEGSKA (reference sequence). The chain's CDR3 is CSAIEGSFEQYF.

The chain recombines TRBV15 with TRBJ2-4. Germline lookup yields CDR1 LNHNV and CDR2 YYDKDF (reference sequence). The CDR3 has 14 amino acids. The CDR3 protein is CATSSRLAKNIQYF.

The chain employs TRBV7-2 and TRBJ2-1; there is no DNA to check the TCRdb D call of TRBD2. Germline CDR1 and CDR2: SGHTA and FQGNSA. CDR3 length: 12 residues. This CDR3 reads CASSPGTSGGAF.

The genes are TRBV4-3 and TRBJ1-2; there is no DNA to check the TCRdb D call of TRBD1. This CDR3 contains 19 residues. The germline gives CDR1 LGHNA, CDR2 YSLEER. The CDR3 sequence is CASSQEPHTTGSYDYGYTF.

The chain is built from TRBV27 and TRBJ1-4; as DNA is missing, the TRBD1 call by TCRdb cannot be tested. Germline V gene data show CDR1 as MNHEY and CDR2 as SMNVEV (reference sequence). This CDR3 comprises 14 residues. The chain's CDR3 is CASSSGVANEKLFF.

The rearrangement joins TRBV20-1 to TRBJ1-5; TCRdb designates TRBD1, a call that cannot be tested without DNA. The CDR3 spans 18 residues. Germline CDR1 is DFQATT and CDR2 is SNEGSKA (reference sequence). The CDR3 loop is CSARDPKTAFGTNQPQHF.

V and J are TRBV28 and TRBJ2-7; TCRdb reports TRBD1, a call that lacks DNA to check it against. The CDR3 has 15 amino acids. CDR1 is MDHEN and CDR2 is SYDVKM in the germline V gene. CDR3 in amino acids: CASSSTPRVPYEQYF.

The chain recombines TRBV6-1 with TRBJ2-3; TCRdb's D call, TRBD2, is unchecked because there is no DNA. CDR3 length equals 14 residues. Germline assignment: CDR1 MNHNS and CDR2 SASEGT. CDR3 protein: CASRGTSYPDTQYF.